This T cell receptor beta chain was recovered during a study of cytomegalovirus exposure and HLA in healthy donors. CDR3 length: 14 amino acids. CDR1 is SEHNR, CDR2 FQNEAQ, per germline (reference sequence). Trimming took off 1 base at V and 4 bases at J, with 10 bases between the two ends. The PCR was carried out with 60 Vbeta primers and 13 Jbeta primers. Data came from immunoSEQ multiplex PCR; TCRdb stores just in-frame clones and leaves some out. This table holds about 210,000 clones, roughly 77% found once. This chain connects TRBV7-9 to TRBJ2-5; the D gene is possibly TRBD1 (5 bases). The sample was PBMCs. This TCR came from a man aged 40-50 years in good health and CMV-seropositive. The CDR3 spells CASSLGTQGETQYF. The DNA of the CDR3 is TGTGCCAGCAGCTTAGGTACGCAGGGAGAGACCCAGTACTTC. Looking up the rest from reference TRBV7-9 and TRBJ2-5 gives the full variable domain: DTGVSQNPRHKITKRGQNVTFRCDPISEHNRLYWYRQTLGQGPEFLTYFQNEAQLEKSRLLSDRFSAERPKGSFSTLEIQRTEQGDSAMYLCASSLGTQGETQYFGPGTRLLVL.